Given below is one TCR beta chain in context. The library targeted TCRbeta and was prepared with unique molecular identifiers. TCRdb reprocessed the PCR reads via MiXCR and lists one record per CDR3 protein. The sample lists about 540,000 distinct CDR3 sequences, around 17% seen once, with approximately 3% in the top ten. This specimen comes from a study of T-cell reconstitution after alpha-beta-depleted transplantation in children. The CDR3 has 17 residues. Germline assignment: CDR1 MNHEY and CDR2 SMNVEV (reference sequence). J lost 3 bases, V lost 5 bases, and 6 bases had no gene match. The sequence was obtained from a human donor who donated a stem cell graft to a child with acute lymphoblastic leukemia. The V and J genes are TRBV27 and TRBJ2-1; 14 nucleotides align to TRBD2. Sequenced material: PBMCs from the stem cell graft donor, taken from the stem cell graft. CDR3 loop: CASSLRTSGRIYNEQFF. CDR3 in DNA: TGTGCCAGCAGTCTCCGGACTAGCGGGAGGATCTACAATGAGCAGTTCTTC.